One and the same sample provided the 6 T cell receptor beta chains below, sequenced in a study of blood T cell repertoires in COVID-19. Method: immunoSEQ multiplex PCR; TCRdb's copy keeps in-frame clones and lacks some. This repertoire shows approximately 140,000 clones, more than 80% found once; its top ten account for approximately 5.8%. Material: peripheral blood. The receptors come from a human donor in a cohort sampled during active COVID-19.

The chain employs TRBV5-1 and TRBJ2-1, with D uncertain. V dropped 4 bases and J dropped 8 bases, with 28 bases sitting between them. CDR3 length: 18 amino acids. CDR1 is SGHRS, CDR2 YFSETQ, per germline. As DNA, the CDR3 is TGCGCCAGCAGCCCGGGTTATTTGCCCCGACCGGCATCTCATGAGCAGTTCTTC. This codes for CASSPGYLPRPASHEQFF. The variable domain in full, completed from reference TRBV5-1 and TRBJ2-1, reads KAGVTQTPRYLIKTRGQQVTLSCSPISGHRSVSWYQQTPGQGLQFLFEYFSETQRNKGNFPGRFSGRQFSNSRSEMNVSTLELGDSALYLCASSPGYLPRPASHEQFFGPGTRLTVL.

V is TRBV19 and J is TRBJ1-1, with a possible D match to TRBD1 (5 bases). Per germline, CDR1 LNHDA and CDR2 SQIVND (reference sequence). V dropped 9 bases and J dropped 8 bases, with 34 bases sitting between them. The CDR3 length is 18 residues. CDR3 in amino acids: CARRGRRVHNPSTLEAFF. CDR3 DNA: TGTGCCAGAAGGGGTCGGCGCGTACACAACCCCTCCACCTTGGAAGCTTTCTTT.

This chain joins TRBV3-1 (or the pseudogene TRBV3-2) and TRBJ2-1; no reliable D call. Germline values: CDR1 LGHDT, CDR2 YNNKEL (reference sequence). Deletions cut 5 bases from V and 0 bases from J, with 11 bases between. This CDR3 is built from 15 residues. In nucleotides, the CDR3 is TGTGCCAGCAGCTTTCGTAGAGGCTCCTACAATGAGCAGTTCTTC. Its protein product is CASSFRRGSYNEQFF.

This sequence joins TRBV7-2 and TRBJ2-7; no firm D call. CDR1 SGHTA and CDR2 FQGNSA come from the germline V gene. The ends were cut back, 1 base at V and 2 bases at J, with 12 bases in the middle. The CDR3 is 15 amino acids. CDR3 amino acids: CASSLGPRQAYEQYF. CDR3 nucleotide sequence: TGTGCCAGCAGCTTAGGACCCCGGCAGGCCTACGAGCAGTACTTC.

The gene calls are TRBV5-1 and TRBJ2-5; tentatively, D is TRBD1 (6 bases). This CDR3 spans 15 amino acids. Looked up from germline, CDR1 is SGHRS and CDR2 is YFSETQ. Trimming took 5 bases from V and 0 from J, leaving 14 bases between them. CDR3 DNA: TGCGCCAGCAGGTCAGCAGGGGTGTACCAAGAGACCCAGTACTTC. Translation gives CASRSAGVYQETQYF.

The CDR3 DNA follows: TGTGCCAGCAGCGTTGACAGTAGCTTCCGCTATGGCTACACCTTC. Translating it yields CASSVDSSFRYGYTF. The V call is TRBV6-5, the J call TRBJ1-2, with D maybe TRBD1 (5 bases). Trimming cost V 6 bases and J 4 bases, with 18 bases left between them. Germline V lookup: CDR1 MNHEY, CDR2 SVGAGI. The CDR3 extends over 15 amino acids.